This is a list of T cell receptor beta chains from one sample in a study of blood T cell repertoires in COVID-19. Repertoires were generated with immunoSEQ multiplex PCR, while TCRdb's copy carries only in-frame clones and drops some. The sample includes 400,000 or so clones, around 91% seen only once; the top ten take around 1.5%. Sample: peripheral blood. The origin of the receptors is a woman aged 40-49 years with COVID-19, enrolled during active disease. Each CDR3 is given with its conserved first and last residue. Each record gives: clone size, V gene, J gene, D gene, CDR3 DNA, CDR3 protein. A D gene is named only where the DNA matches it firmly. Some rows have no size entry. The others give once, few or many, or a class for an expanded clone.

clone_size: -; v_call: TRBV2; j_call: TRBJ2-6; d_call: -; cdr3_nt: TGTGCCAGCAGCGACCCGGGATCTGGGGCCAACGTCCTGACTTTC; cdr3_aa: CASSDPGSGANVLTF
clone_size: -; v_call: TRBV15; j_call: TRBJ2-5; d_call: -; cdr3_nt: TGTGCCACCAGGCGGGGAATCCAAGAGACCCAGTACTTC; cdr3_aa: CATRRGIQETQYF
clone_size: -; v_call: TRBV19; j_call: TRBJ1-5; d_call: -; cdr3_nt: TGTGCCAGTAGTATAGCAGCAGGGGACAATCAGCCCCAGCATTTT; cdr3_aa: CASSIAAGDNQPQHF
clone_size: -; v_call: TRBV7-9; j_call: TRBJ2-3; d_call: -; cdr3_nt: TGTGCCAGCAGCTTAGCGTCGGTGGATACGCAGTATTTT; cdr3_aa: CASSLASVDTQYF
clone_size: -; v_call: TRBV3-1/TRBV3-2; j_call: TRBJ1-3; d_call: -; cdr3_nt: TGTGCCAGCAGCCAAAGTCTGGGCATCGGAAACACCATATATTTT; cdr3_aa: CASSQSLGIGNTIYF
clone_size: -; v_call: TRBV3-1/TRBV3-2; j_call: TRBJ2-5; d_call: -; cdr3_nt: TGTGCCAGCAGCCAACCCAAGGAGGGGAGGCAGACCCAGTACTTC; cdr3_aa: CASSQPKEGRQTQYF
clone_size: -; v_call: TRBV5-1; j_call: TRBJ1-1; d_call: -; cdr3_nt: TGCGCCAGCAGCTTGTACGGGTTGGATGAAGCTTTCTTT; cdr3_aa: CASSLYGLDEAFF
clone_size: -; v_call: TRBV5-1; j_call: TRBJ2-5; d_call: TRBD1; cdr3_nt: TGCGCCAGCAGCGGCGAGACAGGGGCAGAGACCCAGTACTTC; cdr3_aa: CASSGETGAETQYF
clone_size: -; v_call: TRBV6-1; j_call: TRBJ2-3; d_call: -; cdr3_nt: TGTGCCAGCAGTGAAGCCCTGCAGGGTCGTACGCAGTATTTT; cdr3_aa: CASSEALQGRTQYF
clone_size: -; v_call: TRBV4-3; j_call: TRBJ1-4; d_call: TRBD1; cdr3_nt: TGCGCCAGCAGCCTCAACCCCTTAGCGCAGGGGGCGACGACTAATGAAAAACTGTTTTTT; cdr3_aa: CASSLNPLAQGATTNEKLFF
clone_size: -; v_call: TRBV7-3; j_call: TRBJ2-2; d_call: TRBD1; cdr3_nt: TGTGCCAGCAGCGCGGGACAGGGTGGCATCGGGGAGCTGTTTTTT; cdr3_aa: CASSAGQGGIGELFF
clone_size: few; v_call: TRBV12-3/TRBV12-4; j_call: TRBJ2-3; d_call: -; cdr3_nt: TGTGCCAGCAGTTTAGCGGCCCCAGATACGCAGTATTTT; cdr3_aa: CASSLAAPDTQYF
clone_size: -; v_call: TRBV15; j_call: TRBJ1-6; d_call: TRBD1; cdr3_nt: TGTGCCACCAGCAGGACGACAGGGGGCCCTTCACCCCTCCACTTT; cdr3_aa: CATSRTTGGPSPLHF
clone_size: -; v_call: TRBV6-6; j_call: TRBJ2-7; d_call: TRBD2; cdr3_nt: TGTGCCAGCAGCCCAATAGCGGGGCTAGGATACGAGCAGTACTTC; cdr3_aa: CASSPIAGLGYEQYF
clone_size: -; v_call: TRBV15; j_call: TRBJ2-6; d_call: -; cdr3_nt: TGTGCCACCAGCAGTCAGGACTCTGGGGCCAACGTCCTGACTTTC; cdr3_aa: CATSSQDSGANVLTF
clone_size: once; v_call: TRBV5-6; j_call: TRBJ1-6; d_call: TRBD1; cdr3_nt: TGTGCCAGCACCCTCCGAAGGACAGGGAGATCACCCCTCCACTTT; cdr3_aa: CASTLRRTGRSPLHF
clone_size: -; v_call: TRBV9; j_call: TRBJ2-7; d_call: TRBD1; cdr3_nt: TGTGCCAGCAGCCCTCAGAATGACAGGGACGAGCAGTACTTC; cdr3_aa: CASSPQNDRDEQYF
clone_size: -; v_call: TRBV4-3; j_call: TRBJ1-4; d_call: -; cdr3_nt: TGCGCCAGCAGCCAAGATACAGGGAAAGATGAAAAACTGTTTTTT; cdr3_aa: CASSQDTGKDEKLFF
clone_size: -; v_call: TRBV24-1; j_call: TRBJ1-1; d_call: -; cdr3_nt: TGTGCCACCAGTGATTCTCAGGGAGGGAACACTGAAGCTTTCTTT; cdr3_aa: CATSDSQGGNTEAFF
clone_size: -; v_call: TRBV4-3; j_call: TRBJ1-2; d_call: -; cdr3_nt: TGCGCCAGCAGCCAGGACGGTTGGACAAATGGCTACACCTTC; cdr3_aa: CASSQDGWTNGYTF
clone_size: once; v_call: TRBV19; j_call: TRBJ1-1; d_call: -; cdr3_nt: TGTGCCAGTAGGAACAGGGATACCAACACTGAAGCTTTCTTT; cdr3_aa: CASRNRDTNTEAFF
clone_size: -; v_call: TRBV4-3; j_call: TRBJ2-2; d_call: -; cdr3_nt: TGCGCCAGCAGCCAAGAGTTACAGCGGGCCCTAAACACCGGGGAGCTGTTTTTT; cdr3_aa: CASSQELQRALNTGELFF
clone_size: -; v_call: TRBV29-1; j_call: TRBJ1-2; d_call: -; cdr3_nt: TGCAGCGTTGAAGACTTAATACAGGGAGTGGTGGACTATGGCTACACCTTC; cdr3_aa: CSVEDLIQGVVDYGYTF
clone_size: -; v_call: TRBV27; j_call: TRBJ1-1; d_call: TRBD1; cdr3_nt: TGTGCCAGCAGTGTAACAGGGGGCAACACTGAAGCTTTCTTT; cdr3_aa: CASSVTGGNTEAFF
clone_size: -; v_call: TRBV10-3; j_call: TRBJ2-1; d_call: -; cdr3_nt: TGTGCCATCAGTGAGTCGGTTCTGGTGGGGGGACGGAATGAGCAGTTCTTC; cdr3_aa: CAISESVLVGGRNEQFF
clone_size: -; v_call: TRBV2; j_call: TRBJ2-3; d_call: TRBD2; cdr3_nt: TGTGCCAGCAGTGAACCCTTAGCGGGTCTTCAAGATACGCAGTATTTT; cdr3_aa: CASSEPLAGLQDTQYF
clone_size: few; v_call: TRBV2; j_call: TRBJ1-5; d_call: -; cdr3_nt: TGTGCCAGCAGTGAGACAGTCGGCAATCAGCCCCAGCATTTT; cdr3_aa: CASSETVGNQPQHF
clone_size: -; v_call: TRBV19; j_call: TRBJ2-3; d_call: TRBD2; cdr3_nt: TGTGCCAGTAGTGTCGCGGGAGGGTTCACAGATACGCAGTATTTT; cdr3_aa: CASSVAGGFTDTQYF
clone_size: -; v_call: TRBV6-5; j_call: TRBJ1-1; d_call: -; cdr3_nt: TGTGCCAGCAGGGATACGACAAGGGGGAACACTGAAGCTTTCTTT; cdr3_aa: CASRDTTRGNTEAFF
clone_size: -; v_call: TRBV3-1/TRBV3-2; j_call: TRBJ2-1; d_call: TRBD2; cdr3_nt: TGTGCCAGCAGCCAGGCTAGCGGGGTTGAAGGTGAGCAGTTCTTC; cdr3_aa: CASSQASGVEGEQFF
clone_size: -; v_call: TRBV7-9; j_call: TRBJ2-7; d_call: TRBD1; cdr3_nt: TGTGCCAGCAGCTTAGATTCAGGGGGAGTTAGCGAGCAGTACTTC; cdr3_aa: CASSLDSGGVSEQYF
clone_size: once; v_call: TRBV7-9; j_call: TRBJ2-5; d_call: -; cdr3_nt: TGTGCCAGCAGCTCCCTCGGGGTCCAAGAGACCCAGTACTTC; cdr3_aa: CASSSLGVQETQYF
clone_size: -; v_call: TRBV30; j_call: TRBJ1-3; d_call: -; cdr3_nt: TGTGCCTGGAGTCGTAACTCTGGAAACACCATATATTTT; cdr3_aa: CAWSRNSGNTIYF
clone_size: -; v_call: TRBV15; j_call: TRBJ2-7; d_call: TRBD2; cdr3_nt: TGTGCCACCAGCAGAGATCCGGCGGGAGGGCCGTACGAGCAGTACTTC; cdr3_aa: CATSRDPAGGPYEQYF
clone_size: -; v_call: TRBV20-1; j_call: TRBJ2-1; d_call: -; cdr3_nt: TGCAGTGCTAGTAGCCGTGCCACTAGGAATGAGCAGTTCTTC; cdr3_aa: CSASSRATRNEQFF
clone_size: -; v_call: TRBV6-5; j_call: TRBJ1-2; d_call: -; cdr3_nt: TGTGCCAGCAGGAACCCCTGGGGGGGGGATGGCTACACCTTC; cdr3_aa: CASRNPWGGDGYTF